The 27 T cell receptor beta chains listed next were all sequenced from one sample in a study of cytomegalovirus exposure and HLA in healthy donors. In the PCR, 60 Vbeta and 13 Jbeta primers were used. Profiled with immunoSEQ multiplex PCR; TCRdb holds only in-frame clones, not every one. The sample includes roughly 100,000 clones, roughly three quarters of them seen just once. The sequencing input was PBMCs. All receptors derive from a man aged 35-49 years in good health and CMV-seronegative.

The chain couples TRBV7-2 to TRBJ2-1; D is undetermined. Germline V gene data show CDR1 as SGHTA and CDR2 as FQGNSA. The germline V and J ends were trimmed by 4 bases and 0 bases, with 7 bases remaining between them. The CDR3 totals 14 residues. The CDR3 spells CASSSHLSYNEQFF. The CDR3 region has the DNA TGTGCCAGCAGCTCACACCTCTCCTACAATGAGCAGTTCTTC.

CDR3 DNA sequence: TGTGCCAGCAGCCACCCGGGACAGATCTATGGCTACACCTTC. Protein: CASSHPGQIYGYTF. This rearrangement joins TRBV19 to TRBJ1-2; 7 bases align to TRBD1. CDR3 length: 14 amino acids. V shed 9 bases and J 4 bases; nucleotides not matched to a gene: 11. Germline CDR1 and CDR2: LNHDA and SQIVND (reference sequence).

The chain combines TRBV11-1 with TRBJ2-5; D possibly corresponds to TRBD2 (7 bases). Germline CDR1 is SGHAT and CDR2 is FQDESV (reference sequence). The V gene lost 7 bases and the J gene lost 5 bases, with 20 bases spanning the gap. This CDR3 is built from 15 residues. CDR3 sequence (DNA): TGTGCCAGCACCCTAGGAGCTAGGGGGGGCGAGACCCAGTACTTC. Protein: CASTLGARGGETQYF.

The gene calls are TRBV1 and TRBJ2-7; the DNA was not compared with TRBD1, the D call given in the table. TRBV1 is termed a pseudogene. This CDR3 region has 15 residues. CDR3 in DNA: TGCACCAGCAGCGAAGACAGGTATAATTCTTTCGAGCAGTACGTC. Protein sequence: CTSSEDRYNSFEQYV.

This clone was picked up a small number of times. V gene TRBV6-1 combines with J gene TRBJ1-1, with D unclear. This CDR3 is built from 12 residues. CDR1 and CDR2 (germline): MNHNS, SASEGT. The V gene lost 9 bases and the J gene lost 1 base, with 9 bases spanning the gap. This chain's CDR3 is CASSARNTEAFF. The CDR3 bases are TGTGCCAGTTCGGCTAGGAACACTGAAGCTTTCTTT.

The chain combines TRBV5-1 with TRBJ2-2; D might be TRBD1 (6 bases). Germline-derived CDR1 and CDR2 are SGHRS and YFSETQ. Trimming cost V 7 bases and J 0 bases, with 13 bases left between them. This CDR3 comprises 15 residues. CDR3 sequence: CASYTGGANTGELFF. Written as DNA, the CDR3 is TGCGCCAGCTACACTGGGGGCGCGAACACCGGGGAGCTGTTTTTT.

The rearrangement joins TRBV30 to TRBJ1-2; 8 nucleotides match TRBD1. Trimming cost V 0 bases and J 8 bases; bases outside gene matches: 11. Germline CDR1 and CDR2: GTSNPN and SVGIG (reference sequence). The CDR3 contains 15 residues. CDR3 sequence reads: CAWSVSGGAVGGYTF. Here the CDR3 DNA reads TGTGCCTGGAGTGTATCAGGGGGCGCGGTAGGAGGCTACACCTTC. Filled out from reference TRBV30 and TRBJ1-2, the complete variable domain reads SQTIHQWPATLVQPVGSPLSLECTVEGTSNPNLYWYRQAAGRGLQLLFYSVGIGQISSEVPQNLSASRPQDRQFILSSKKLLLSDSGFYLCAWSVSGGAVGGYTFGSGTRLTVV.

The chain carries TRBV9 and TRBJ1-1; 7 bases map to TRBD1. The CDR3 covers 14 residues. The germline V gene encodes CDR1 SGDLS and CDR2 YYNGEE. With V trimmed by 0 bases and J by 2 bases, 1 base remained unmatched. The chain's CDR3 is CASSVEGANTEAFF. CDR3 coding DNA: TGTGCCAGCAGCGTAGAGGGGGCCAACACTGAAGCTTTCTTT.

The rearrangement uses TRBV2 and TRBJ1-2; TRBD1 might be the D (6 bases). V dropped 1 base and J dropped 8 bases, with 11 bases sitting between them. CDR3 size: 13 residues. CDR1 and CDR2 (germline): SNHLY, FYNNEI. CDR3 in DNA: TGTGCCAGCAGTGAAGGACAGGAACGGGGCTACACCTTC. This sequence encodes CASSEGQERGYTF. Drawing the rest from reference TRBV2 and TRBJ1-2, the complete variable domain is EPEVTQTPSHQVTQMGQEVILRCVPISNHLYFYWYRQILGQKVEFLVSFYNNEISEKSEIFDDQFSVERPDGSNFTLKIRSTKLEDSAMYFCASSEGQERGYTFGSGTRLTVV.

The chain links TRBV5-1 to TRBJ1-3, with 7 nucleotides matching TRBD1. The CDR3 loop spans 15 amino acids. The V gene's germline CDR1 is SGHRS and CDR2 YFSETQ. V lost 4 bases, J lost 0 bases, and 4 bases stayed unmatched. In nucleotides, the CDR3 is TGCGCCAGCAGCGTGGCAGGGGGCTCTGGAAACACCATATATTTT. Translated: CASSVAGGSGNTIYF. The entire variable domain, with the rest obtained from reference TRBV5-1 and TRBJ1-3, is as follows: KAGVTQTPRYLIKTRGQQVTLSCSPISGHRSVSWYQQTPGQGLQFLFEYFSETQRNKGNFPGRFSGRQFSNSRSEMNVSTLELGDSALYLCASSVAGGSGNTIYFGEGSWLTVV.

This clone was detected once. The chain couples TRBV11-1 to TRBJ1-2; tentative D call: TRBD1 (6 bases). The germline V gene encodes CDR1 SGHAT and CDR2 FQDESV (reference sequence). The CDR3 extends over 13 amino acids. Between the trimmed V and J ends, which lost 5 bases and 7 bases, there was a span of 14 bases. The CDR3 spells CASSPLQGTGYTF. CDR3 DNA: TGTGCCAGCAGCCCATTACAGGGTACTGGCTACACCTTC.

A remark on this clone: Other DNA variants within this sample encode the same CDR3. The chain joins TRBV9 to TRBJ1-6; perhaps TRBD1 as D (6 bases). CDR3 length: 20 residues. Between the trimmed V and J ends, which lost 3 bases and 0 bases, there was a span of 22 bases. Germline CDR1 and CDR2: SGDLS and YYNGEE. The CDR3 is CASSEKQGWGGSSYNSPLHF. Written as DNA, the CDR3 is TGTGCCAGCAGCGAGAAACAGGGTTGGGGGGGCAGCTCCTATAATTCACCCCTCCACTTT.

The chain uses TRBV2 and TRBJ2-2; tentative D call: TRBD2 (6 bases). Looked up from germline, CDR1 is SNHLY and CDR2 is FYNNEI. Trimming left V 5 bases short and J 6 bases short, with 10 bases between. This CDR3 is built from 13 residues. CDR3 residues: CASSLTSSGELFF. As DNA, the CDR3 is TGTGCCAGCAGTTTGACTAGTTCCGGGGAGCTGTTTTTT.

V gene TRBV5-1 combines with J gene TRBJ2-5; D is unclear. The CDR3 covers 12 residues. Germline CDR1 is SGHRS and CDR2 is YFSETQ. V gave up 2 bases and J gave up 5 bases, with 7 bases separating them. This chain's CDR3 is CASSFNGETQYF. The CDR3 region has the DNA TGCGCCAGCAGCTTCAACGGGGAGACCCAGTACTTC. The full variable domain, in which reference TRBV5-1 and TRBJ2-5 provide the parts outside the CDR3, is KAGVTQTPRYLIKTRGQQVTLSCSPISGHRSVSWYQQTPGQGLQFLFEYFSETQRNKGNFPGRFSGRQFSNSRSEMNVSTLELGDSALYLCASSFNGETQYFGPGTRLLVL.

The V and J genes are TRBV10-2 and TRBJ1-2; weak D call: TRBD1 (5 bases). V dropped 8 bases and J dropped 4 bases, with 17 bases sitting between them. The CDR3 is 14 residues long. Germline V gene data show CDR1 as WSHSY and CDR2 as SAAADI. The CDR3 loop reads CASDDSMGTYGYTF. For the CDR3, the DNA is TGCGCCAGCGACGACAGCATGGGAACCTATGGCTACACCTTC.

CDR3 in amino acids: CASTPRTGEVGELFF. The CDR3 DNA reads as TGTGCCAGCACCCCCCGGACAGGGGAGGTCGGGGAGCTGTTTTTT. The rearrangement joins TRBV9 to TRBJ2-2, with 9 bases aligning to TRBD1. V shed 6 bases, J shed 7 bases, and the junction held 10 bases outside the gene matches. Germline assignment: CDR1 SGDLS and CDR2 YYNGEE. This CDR3 is 15 amino acids long.

V is TRBV5-6 and J is TRBJ2-5; D is possibly TRBD2 (5 bases). CDR1 and CDR2 (germline): SGHDT, YYEEEE. CDR3 length: 13 residues. Deletions cut 4 bases from V and 5 bases from J, with 12 bases between. The CDR3 region has the DNA TGTGCCAGCAGCCCCGGTTGGGAGGAGACCCAGTACTTC. Translation: CASSPGWEETQYF.

This chain joins TRBV7-2 and TRBJ2-7; 11 positions match TRBD2. The germline CDR1 and CDR2 sequences are SGHTA and FQGNSA. This CDR3 comprises 15 residues. Unmatched junction bases numbered 5, after V lost 7 bases and J lost 0 bases. CDR3: CASTALAGASYEQYF. CDR3 nucleotides: TGTGCCAGCACCGCACTAGCGGGGGCCTCCTACGAGCAGTACTTC.

The V call is TRBV21-1, the J call TRBJ2-7; TRBD2 is the table's D call and was not checked against the DNA. TRBV21-1 is a recognized pseudogene. The CDR3 length is 18 residues. CDR3 DNA: TGTGCCAGACGCGACACTATAACTCCGGGACTAGGAACCTACGAGCAGTACGTC. It codes for CARRDTITPGLGTYEQYV.

This clone was seen just once. The chain carries TRBV5-4 and TRBJ2-1, with D maybe TRBD2 (6 bases). The CDR3 loop spans 15 amino acids. From germline, CDR1 is SGHNT and CDR2 YYREEE (reference sequence). Deletions cut 4 bases from V and 0 bases from J, with 11 bases between. DNA for the CDR3: TGTGCCAGCAGCCCTCGGGGGAGCTCCTACAATGAGCAGTTCTTC. The encoded protein is CASSPRGSSYNEQFF.

The gene calls are TRBV14 and TRBJ2-1; D possibly corresponds to TRBD2 (5 bases). Germline CDR1 reads SGHDN; CDR2 reads FVKESK. The germline V and J ends were trimmed by 0 bases and 5 bases, with 14 bases remaining between them. The CDR3 contains 16 residues. The CDR3 sequence: CASSQDLGRRNNEQFF. CDR3 in DNA: TGTGCCAGCAGCCAAGATCTTGGCAGGAGGAACAATGAGCAGTTCTTC.

The rearrangement joins TRBV9 to TRBJ2-3; no clear D gene. This CDR3 region has 12 residues. Per germline, CDR1 SGDLS and CDR2 YYNGEE. V gave up 2 bases and J gave up 5 bases, with 6 bases separating them. CDR3 coding DNA: TGTGCCAGCAGCGTTTTGAGAGATACGCAGTATTTT. It specifies CASSVLRDTQYF.

The rearrangement links TRBV6-6 to TRBJ2-5; TRBD2 might be the D (5 bases). V lost 5 bases and J 2 bases, leaving 12 bases between the germline ends. The germline V gene has CDR1 MNHNY and CDR2 SVGAGI (reference sequence). The CDR3 is 14 residues long. The CDR3 nucleotides are TGTGCCAGCAGTCGGACTGCACAACAAGAGACCCAGTACTTC. This codes for CASSRTAQQETQYF.

The chain has TRBV29-1 and TRBJ1-1; 8 bases align to TRBD1. The J segment lost 10 bases and the V segment lost 7 bases, leaving 11 bases of the junction unmatched. This CDR3 contains 12 residues. Germline CDR1 reads SQVTM; CDR2 reads ANQGSEA. CDR3 in amino acids: CSGSDRVLGAFF. The CDR3 region has the DNA TGCAGCGGATCGGACAGGGTGCTAGGAGCTTTCTTT.

This rearrangement joins TRBV11-1 to TRBJ1-2; 9 bases are shared with TRBD1. Germline CDR1 SGHAT, CDR2 FQDESV (reference sequence). Trimming took 3 bases from V and 5 from J; bases not matched to a gene: 1. This CDR3 contains 13 residues. CDR3 residues: CASSLDRGYGYTF. Here the CDR3 DNA reads TGTGCCAGCAGCTTGGACAGGGGTTATGGCTACACCTTC.

This clone was recorded once. This chain connects TRBV10-3 to TRBJ2-7; no reliable D call. Germline V gene lookup returns CDR1 ENHRY and CDR2 SYGVKD. The CDR3 sequence is 8 residues long. This CDR3 reads CAISDVSV. The CDR3 coding sequence is TGTGCCATCAGTGATGTAAGCGTC.

V usage is TRBV25-1 and J usage is TRBJ2-1; D is perhaps TRBD2 (5 bases). The CDR3 is 16 amino acids. Germline CDR1 and CDR2: MGHDK and SYGVNS. V shed 5 bases and J shed 9 bases, with 23 bases lying between them. CDR3 in amino acids: CASSPSGRGSPTEQFF. Here the CDR3 DNA reads TGTGCCAGCAGTCCCTCCGGTCGAGGGTCCCCCACTGAGCAGTTCTTC.